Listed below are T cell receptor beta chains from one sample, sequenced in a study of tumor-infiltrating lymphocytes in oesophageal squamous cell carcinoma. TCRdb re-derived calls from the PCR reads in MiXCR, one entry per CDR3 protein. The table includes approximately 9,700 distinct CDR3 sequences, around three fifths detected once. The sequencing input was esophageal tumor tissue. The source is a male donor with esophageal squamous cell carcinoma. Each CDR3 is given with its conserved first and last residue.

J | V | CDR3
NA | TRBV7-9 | CASSLSLWTSGANKETQYF
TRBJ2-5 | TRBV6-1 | CASSEYNRQETQYF
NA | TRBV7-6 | CASSRSLVSYNEQFF
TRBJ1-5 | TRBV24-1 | CATSPGWSEGSIDQPQHF
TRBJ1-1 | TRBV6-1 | CASSERWTEAFF
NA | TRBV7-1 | CASSPGTSALPYEQYF
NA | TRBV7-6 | CASSPEERGDYEQYF
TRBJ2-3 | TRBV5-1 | CASRPGTGNTDTQYF
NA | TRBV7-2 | CASSPFRREVEQFF
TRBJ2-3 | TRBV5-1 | CASMRGTHTDTQYF
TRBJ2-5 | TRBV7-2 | CASSLNGRQETQYF
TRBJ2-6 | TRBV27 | CASSLHRNSGANVLTF
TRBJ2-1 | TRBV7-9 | CASAPDSGGGNNEQFF
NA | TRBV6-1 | CASSEPGIPPYEQYF
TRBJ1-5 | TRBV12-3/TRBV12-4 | CASSLATGPQGSQPQHF
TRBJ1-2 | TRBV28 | CASRHTGNGYTF
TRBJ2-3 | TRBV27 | CASSVDSTDTQYF
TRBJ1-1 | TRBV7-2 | CASSSSSGYTEAFF
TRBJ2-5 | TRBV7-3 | CASSLGGQGAGETQYF
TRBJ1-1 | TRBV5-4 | CASSLFQNTEAFF